This is a list of T cell receptor beta chains from one sample in a study of T cells in Graves' hyperthyroidism and ophthalmopathy. TCRdb analysed the multiplex PCR reads with MiXCR anew, one entry per CDR3 protein. Of almost 250,000 distinct CDR3 sequences listed, approximately 25% are singletons. Specimen: blood. Source of these receptors: a middle-aged woman with Graves' ophthalmopathy. CDR3s include the opening cysteine and the closing phenylalanine or tryptophan. The order of the fields is D gene, V gene, J gene, CDR3 length, clone size, CDR3 DNA, CDR3 protein. A D gene is named only where the DNA matches it firmly. Expanded clones are given a class, and other clones once, few, many or no size at all.

D: TRBD1; V: TRBV5-1; J: TRBJ1-2; length: 15; size: few; DNA: TGCGCCAGCAGCGATCCCGGGACAGGGGGCTCTGGCTACACCTTC; CDR3: CASSDPGTGGSGYTF
D: TRBD1; V: TRBV28; J: TRBJ1-2; length: 12; size: many; DNA: TGTGCCAGCGCCCGGGACAGGGGTGGCTACACCTTC; CDR3: CASARDRGGYTF
D: TRBD1; V: TRBV28; J: TRBJ2-7; length: 16; size: many; DNA: TGTGCCAGCACCCATGGGACAGGGTTTTTTTCCTACGAGCAGTACTTC; CDR3: CASTHGTGFFSYEQYF
D: .; V: TRBV6-1; J: TRBJ2-7; length: 13; size: many; DNA: TGTGCCAGCAGTGAAGCCCCAGGGGACGAGCAGTACTTC; CDR3: CASSEAPGDEQYF
D: TRBD1; V: TRBV5-1; J: TRBJ1-1; length: 18; size: many; DNA: TGCGCCAGCACCCGTGGAGGGGGACAGGGTCGCCTGGGTACTGAAGCTTTCTTT; CDR3: CASTRGGGQGRLGTEAFF
D: .; V: TRBV6-1; J: TRBJ2-7; length: 15; size: .; DNA: TGTGCCAGCATCGAAGGAATGGCAGGTCCCTACGAGCAGTACTTC; CDR3: CASIEGMAGPYEQYF
D: .; V: TRBV12-3/TRBV12-4; J: TRBJ1-2; length: 13; size: once; DNA: TGTGCCAGCAGCCCGGCGGGGGTAAGCGGCTACACCTTC; CDR3: CASSPAGVSGYTF
D: .; V: TRBV7-8; J: TRBJ2-3; length: 15; size: many; DNA: TGTGCCAGCAGCTTAGAGGGGCTGAGGACAGATACGCAGTATTTT; CDR3: CASSLEGLRTDTQYF
D: .; V: TRBV12-3/TRBV12-4; J: TRBJ2-2; length: 14; size: many; DNA: TGTGCCAGCAGCCTAACAGCCTACACCGGGGAGCTGTTTTTT; CDR3: CASSLTAYTGELFF
D: TRBD2; V: TRBV6-2/TRBV6-3; J: TRBJ2-7; length: 14; size: many; DNA: TGTGCCAGCAGCCGACTAGCGGGAGGATACGAGCAGTACTTC; CDR3: CASSRLAGGYEQYF
D: TRBD1; V: TRBV28; J: TRBJ2-7; length: 14; size: many; DNA: TGTGCCAGCAGGTCCAGGGACAGCACCTACGAGCAGTACTTC; CDR3: CASRSRDSTYEQYF
D: .; V: TRBV13; J: TRBJ2-7; length: 14; size: many; DNA: TGTGCCAGCAGCTTCAGACAGAACCGCTACGAGCAGTACTTC; CDR3: CASSFRQNRYEQYF
D: .; V: TRBV15; J: TRBJ1-1; length: 13; size: once; DNA: TGTGCCACCAGCAGAGCTTCGAACACTGAAGCTTTCTTT; CDR3: CATSRASNTEAFF
D: TRBD2; V: TRBV2; J: TRBJ2-7; length: 15; size: many; DNA: TGTGCCAGCAGTGAAAGGACTAGCGGGATCTACGAGCAGTACTTC; CDR3: CASSERTSGIYEQYF
D: TRBD2; V: TRBV29-1; J: TRBJ2-7; length: 17; size: .; DNA: TGCAGCGTTGCAAGACTAGCGGGAGCAACCCGTACCTACGAGCAGTACTTC; CDR3: CSVARLAGATRTYEQYF
D: .; V: TRBV7-2; J: TRBJ1-1; length: 13; size: few; DNA: TGTGCCAGCAGCTTATATGCGAACACTGAAGCTTTCTTT; CDR3: CASSLYANTEAFF
D: TRBD2; V: TRBV6-1; J: TRBJ2-5; length: 13; size: .; DNA: TGTGCCAGCATTGCCGGGGGGAGTGAGACCCAGTACTTC; CDR3: CASIAGGSETQYF
D: .; V: TRBV12-3/TRBV12-4; J: TRBJ2-7; length: 15; size: many; DNA: TGTGCCAGCAGTTTAAACCTGGGGGCAACCTACGAGCAGTACTTC; CDR3: CASSLNLGATYEQYF
D: TRBD2; V: TRBV7-8; J: TRBJ2-2; length: 16; size: many; DNA: TGTGCCAGCAGCTTAAGGCGGGAGGGAGGAACCGGGGAGCTGTTTTTT; CDR3: CASSLRREGGTGELFF
D: .; V: TRBV4-2; J: TRBJ2-2; length: 17; size: many; DNA: TGTGCCAGCAGCGATCACGGGTGGGGGGTCTCCACCGGGGAGCTGTTTTTT; CDR3: CASSDHGWGVSTGELFF
D: .; V: TRBV6-2/TRBV6-3; J: TRBJ2-7; length: 13; size: .; DNA: TGTGCCAGCAGAGACGGCCTGCCCTACGAGCAGTACTTC; CDR3: CASRDGLPYEQYF
D: .; V: TRBV27; J: TRBJ2-2; length: 15; size: .; DNA: TGTGCCAGCAAACTCGGACAAGCGAACACCGGGGAGCTGTTTTTT; CDR3: CASKLGQANTGELFF
D: .; V: TRBV20-1; J: TRBJ1-1; length: 12; size: few; DNA: TGCAGTGCTAGTCAGGGCGGAGGTGAAGCTTTCTTT; CDR3: CSASQGGGEAFF
D: .; V: TRBV24-1; J: TRBJ2-5; length: 12; size: .; DNA: TGTGCCACTAGAGGGGTTTCAGAGACCCAGTACTTC; CDR3: CATRGVSETQYF
D: TRBD1; V: TRBV4-2; J: TRBJ2-4; length: 16; size: .; DNA: TGTGCCAGCAGCCAAGAATTCAGACAGGGGTGGAACATTCAGTACTTC; CDR3: CASSQEFRQGWNIQYF
D: .; V: TRBV13; J: TRBJ2-5; length: 12; size: .; DNA: TGTGCCAGCAGCAAGGGACGGGAGACCCAGTACTTC; CDR3: CASSKGRETQYF
D: .; V: TRBV28; J: TRBJ1-1; length: 13; size: many; DNA: TGTGCCAGCAGCCCGCCGTTGAACACTGAAGCTTTCTTT; CDR3: CASSPPLNTEAFF
D: .; V: TRBV5-6; J: TRBJ1-2; length: 13; size: many; DNA: TGTGCCAGCAGCTGGGGCGGAGGAGACGGCTACACCTTC; CDR3: CASSWGGGDGYTF
D: .; V: TRBV20-1; J: TRBJ2-7; length: 13; size: many; DNA: TGCAGTGCTAGAAGGGATTTCTCCTACGAGCAGTACTTC; CDR3: CSARRDFSYEQYF